The clone carrying this T cell receptor (beta chain) has more than one count but fewer than ten. Its specificity is unknown. The method was immunoSEQ multiplex PCR; TCRdb's version includes in-frame clones alone and lacks a portion of them. The repertoire holds roughly 300,000 clones, with around 87% as singletons. CDR1 is LGHNT, CDR2 FRNRAP, per germline. This CDR3 is 15 amino acids long. V lost 2 bases, J lost 4 bases, and 15 bases lay in between. This sample was taken from a study of shared clonotypes between healthy human individuals. Together with CD45RO+ cells, CCR7-negative CD45RA+ TemRA cells were included in CD8 memory. Broader study findings: Naive subsets usually exceeded memory subsets in estimated richness. Sharing across four donors was highest in naive CD4 (roughly 5%) and lowest in memory CD8 (roughly 0.4%).

The V and J genes are TRBV12-5 and TRBJ2-7, with D tentatively TRBD2 (5 bases). The source is a young man in good health. Sequences were obtained from memory CD8+ T cells sorted from blood. The subset: CD45RO+ cells pooled with CCR7-negative TemRA cells. The CDR3 sequence is CASGLPRVRRYEQYF. DNA of the CDR3: TGTGCTAGTGGTTTGCCACGGGTCCGGAGGTACGAGCAGTACTTC.